This entry lists 32 T cell receptor beta chains sequenced from one sample in a study of CD8 T cells in Susac syndrome. RNA was extracted with the RNeasy kit, and a quantity of about 0.5 to 1 ug was reverse transcribed using random hexamers. TCRdb analysed the immunoSEQ multiplex PCR reads with MiXCR anew, one entry per CDR3 protein. The table records approximately 110,000 distinct CDR3 sequences, roughly 95% of them present only once. Specimen: CD4+ T cells from PBMCs. The source is a human donor in good health.

The chain uses TRBV2 and TRBJ2-1, with 8 bases matching TRBD2. Per germline, CDR1 SNHLY and CDR2 FYNNEI. Unmatched junction bases numbered 10, after V lost 9 bases and J lost 3 bases. The CDR3 runs 15 residues. Here the CDR3 reads CASGNPGGVYNEQFF. For the CDR3, the DNA is TGTGCCAGTGGGAATCCGGGGGGGGTCTACAATGAGCAGTTCTTC.

The chain recombines TRBV28 with TRBJ2-7; the D gene is possibly TRBD2 (6 bases). Germline assignment: CDR1 MDHEN and CDR2 SYDVKM. With 6 bases removed from V and 5 bases from J, the gap between germline ends came to 14 bases. The CDR3 has 13 residues. The CDR3 coding sequence is TGTGCCAGCAGGGCTAGCGTAAACCACGAGCAGTACTTC. It yields the protein CASRASVNHEQYF.

This chain uses TRBV27 with TRBJ1-2, with D unresolved. Germline V gives CDR1 MNHEY, CDR2 SMNVEV (reference sequence). The CDR3 spans 14 residues. V gave up 6 bases and J gave up 5 bases, with 16 bases separating them. The CDR3 here is CASSPAGQVYGYTF. CDR3 DNA: TGTGCCAGCAGCCCGGCGGGTCAGGTATATGGCTACACCTTC.

V and J are TRBV6-2 or TRBV6-3 and TRBJ1-5; no firm D call. Germline assignment: CDR1 MNHEY and CDR2 SVGEGT. This CDR3 has 15 amino acids. V lost 5 bases to trimming and J lost 0 bases, with 11 bases between them. CDR3 sequence reads: CASSAGRTSNQPQHF. DNA for the CDR3: TGTGCCAGCAGTGCGGGCCGCACTAGCAATCAGCCCCAGCATTTT.

This clonotype was counted once. V and J are TRBV5-6 and TRBJ2-3; 9 bases map to TRBD1. The CDR3 runs to 15 residues. V shed 2 bases, J shed 3 bases, and the junction held 4 bases outside the gene matches. Per germline, CDR1 SGHDT and CDR2 YYEEEE. The CDR3 DNA reads as TGTGCCAGCAGCTTCGACAGGGGGGGGACAGATACGCAGTATTTT. This translates into CASSFDRGGTDTQYF. The variable domain in full, with the rest retrieved from reference TRBV5-6 and TRBJ2-3, is DAGVTQSPTHLIKTRGQQVTLRCSPKSGHDTVSWYQQALGQGPQFIFQYYEEEERQRGNFPDRFSGHQFPNYSSELNVNALLLGDSALYLCASSFDRGGTDTQYFGPGTRLTVL.

This sequence joins TRBV30 and TRBJ2-5; D not certain. The CDR3 covers 12 residues. Germline CDR1 is GTSNPN and CDR2 is SVGIG (reference sequence). V gave up 2 bases and J gave up 4 bases, with 8 bases separating them. The DNA for the CDR3 is TGTGCCTGGAGTAAAGCAGCAGAGACCCAGTACTTC. Translating it yields CAWSKAAETQYF.

The V gene is TRBV5-6, the J gene TRBJ2-6, with 7 bases lining up with TRBD2. The germline CDR1 and CDR2 sequences are SGHDT and YYEEEE. The CDR3 contains 17 residues. With V trimmed by 4 bases and J by 4 bases, 11 bases remained unmatched. The CDR3: CASSRPSGTRGANVLTF. In nucleotides, the CDR3 is TGTGCCAGCAGCCGACCTAGCGGTACTCGCGGGGCCAACGTCCTGACTTTC.

The chain joins TRBV20-1 to TRBJ2-7; TRBD2 aligns across 10 bases. Germline V lookup: CDR1 DFQATT, CDR2 SNEGSKA (reference sequence). CDR3 length: 14 amino acids. V was clipped by 6 bases and J by 0 bases; unmatched bases: 5. CDR3 amino acids: CSATGTSASYEQYF. CDR3 DNA sequence: TGCAGTGCAACCGGGACTAGCGCCTCCTACGAGCAGTACTTC.

V gene TRBV30 combines with J gene TRBJ1-2; D call uncertain. V lost 3 bases, J lost 2 bases, and 10 bases lay in between. CDR1 is GTSNPN, CDR2 SVGIG, per germline (reference sequence). The CDR3 sequence is 13 residues long. CDR3: CAWSSQSNYGYTF. CDR3 in DNA: TGTGCCTGGAGCTCCCAGTCCAACTATGGCTACACCTTC.

This rearrangement joins TRBV19 to TRBJ1-5, with 9 nucleotides matching TRBD1. Germline assignment: CDR1 LNHDA and CDR2 SQIVND (reference sequence). V trimming: 4 bases; J trimming: 2 bases; junction bases outside the gene matches: 3. The CDR3 is 15 residues long. CDR3 nucleotide sequence: TGTGCCAGTAGTACGGACAGGGGCGGCAATCAGCCCCAGCATTTT. This gives the protein CASSTDRGGNQPQHF.

The chain is built from TRBV2 and TRBJ2-5, with D perhaps TRBD2 (6 bases). In germline, CDR1 is SNHLY, CDR2 FYNNEI. V lost 3 bases, J lost 7 bases, and 15 bases lay in between. The CDR3 runs 14 residues. CDR3 region: CASSEVAGRGTQYF. The CDR3 DNA reads as TGTGCCAGCAGTGAGGTTGCTGGGCGGGGGACCCAGTACTTC.

The rearrangement uses TRBV5-4 and TRBJ2-5; D may be TRBD2 (7 bases). The CDR3 loop spans 13 amino acids. CDR1 is SGHNT and CDR2 is YYREEE in the germline V gene (reference sequence). V dropped 4 bases and J dropped 14 bases, with 21 bases sitting between them. CDR3 residues: CASSTPLGGGSYF. CDR3 coding DNA: TGTGCCAGCAGCACCCCGCTAGGGGGGGGTAGCTACTTC. Supplemented by reference TRBV5-4 and TRBJ2-5, the full variable domain reads ETGVTQSPTHLIKTRGQQVTLRCSSQSGHNTVSWYQQALGQGPQFIFQYYREEENGRGNFPPRFSGLQFPNYSSELNVNALELDDSALYLCASSTPLGGGSYFGPGTRLLVL.

The DNA of the CDR3 is TGTGCCAGCAGTTTTAGCGGGAGAACCTACAATGAGCAGTTCTTC. Its translation is CASSFSGRTYNEQFF. J is TRBJ2-1 and V is TRBV12-3 or TRBV12-4; 9 nucleotides match TRBD2. This CDR3 comprises 15 residues. V shed 3 bases and J 2 bases; nucleotides not matched to a gene: 2.

The chain combines TRBV7-9 with TRBJ2-5; 9 bases fit TRBD2. The CDR3 spans 19 residues. Germline CDR1 reads SEHNR; CDR2 reads FQNEAQ (reference sequence). V was clipped by 3 bases and J by 2 bases; unmatched bases: 16. CDR3 nucleotides: TGTGCCAGCAGCTTCCTAATCAACTTACTAGCGGGCGCGCAAGAGACCCAGTACTTC. Amino acids: CASSFLINLLAGAQETQYF.

This chain connects TRBV6-1 to TRBJ1-4; 8 bases are a match to TRBD1. The CDR3 extends over 15 amino acids. With V trimmed by 6 bases and J by 4 bases, 7 bases remained unmatched. The germline gives CDR1 MNHNS, CDR2 SASEGT. CDR3 region: CASRSGTGRNEKLFF. The CDR3 nucleotides are TGTGCCAGCAGATCGGGGACAGGTCGTAATGAAAAACTGTTTTTT.

The V call is TRBV29-1, the J call TRBJ2-7; D perhaps matches TRBD1 (5 bases). V was pared by 0 bases and J by 3 bases, with 15 bases between. Germline V gene lookup returns CDR1 SQVTM and CDR2 ANQGSEA. The CDR3 length is 15 residues. CDR3 residues: CSVEDSSGMGYEQYF. As DNA, the CDR3 is TGCAGCGTTGAAGATTCGTCAGGGATGGGCTACGAGCAGTACTTC.

V and J are TRBV12-3 or TRBV12-4 and TRBJ1-2; 8 bases line up with TRBD1. This CDR3 region has 14 residues. The V segment lost 3 bases and the J segment 6 bases; nucleotides outside the gene matches: 6. The CDR3 here is CASSFEDRAHGYTF. DNA of the CDR3: TGTGCCAGCAGTTTCGAGGACAGGGCCCATGGCTACACCTTC.

V is TRBV5-1 and J is TRBJ2-5; either TRBD1 or TRBD2 may fit D (5 bases each). The CDR3 extends over 15 amino acids. The V end was cut by 0 bases, the J end by 2 bases, with 11 bases between. Germline V gene lookup returns CDR1 SGHRS and CDR2 YFSETQ. CDR3 sequence: CASSLGSREQETQYF. CDR3 DNA: TGCGCCAGCAGCTTGGGGAGCAGGGAGCAAGAGACCCAGTACTTC. The variable domain in full, completed from reference TRBV5-1 and TRBJ2-5, reads KAGVTQTPRYLIKTRGQQVTLSCSPISGHRSVSWYQQTPGQGLQFLFEYFSETQRNKGNFPGRFSGRQFSNSRSEMNVSTLELGDSALYLCASSLGSREQETQYFGPGTRLLVL.

The chain couples TRBV19 to TRBJ2-7; D ambiguous. Trimming took off 3 bases at V and 2 bases at J, with 11 bases between the two ends. The germline V gene encodes CDR1 LNHDA and CDR2 SQIVND (reference sequence). This CDR3 region has 14 residues. In DNA, the CDR3 is TGTGCCAGTAGTATTAGCCAGGATCCCTACGAGCAGTACTTC. Translation: CASSISQDPYEQYF.

The chain joins TRBV11-2 to TRBJ2-7; D unclear. The CDR3 is 14 amino acids. The germline V gene encodes CDR1 SGHAT and CDR2 FQNNGV. With 2 bases removed from V and 0 bases from J, the gap between germline ends came to 8 bases. CDR3 sequence (DNA): TGTGCCAGCAGCTTACAGGCGAGCTCCTACGAGCAGTACTTC. Protein sequence: CASSLQASSYEQYF.

This chain links TRBV18 with TRBJ2-1; no clear D. The V and J ends lost 6 bases and 0 bases respectively, with 6 bases between them. This CDR3 comprises 13 residues. Germline CDR1 KGHSH, CDR2 LQKENI. The DNA for the CDR3 is TGTGCCAGCTCCTCCTACTCCTACAATGAGCAGTTCTTC. Translation: CASSSYSYNEQFF.

The chain links TRBV18 to TRBJ1-2; D remains ambiguous. Trimming pared 2 bases from V and 4 bases from J, leaving 11 bases between. This CDR3 has 14 amino acids. From germline, CDR1 is KGHSH and CDR2 LQKENI. The chain's CDR3 is CASSPEVGGYGYTF. CDR3 DNA sequence: TGTGCCAGCTCACCAGAAGTCGGAGGCTATGGCTACACCTTC.

This rearrangement joins TRBV5-4 to TRBJ1-2; D not resolved. Germline V lookup: CDR1 SGHNT, CDR2 YYREEE (reference sequence). This CDR3 comprises 12 residues. Trimming left V 0 bases short and J 8 bases short, with 8 bases between. The CDR3 bases are TGTGCCAGCAGCTTGGCGGGCAACGGCTACACCTTC. Translation gives CASSLAGNGYTF.

Here the CDR3 DNA reads TGCGCCAGCAGCGTCGGGACAGGGGTTGAAAAACTGTTTTTT. Amino acid sequence: CASSVGTGVEKLFF. The V gene is TRBV5-1, the J gene TRBJ1-4; 10 bases fit TRBD1. The CDR3 contains 14 residues. Germline V gene data show CDR1 as SGHRS and CDR2 as YFSETQ. V lost 4 bases, J lost 7 bases, and 4 bases stayed unmatched.

The V gene is TRBV4-3, the J gene TRBJ2-7, with 7 positions matching TRBD2. The CDR3 extends over 13 amino acids. Germline CDR1 LGHNA, CDR2 YSLEER. Germline trimming cut 2 bases from V and 5 bases from J; bases unmatched to any gene: 3. This CDR3 is CASSQLAGDEQYF. As DNA, the CDR3 is TGCGCCAGCAGCCAACTCGCGGGAGACGAGCAGTACTTC.

This clonotype showed up just a few times. The chain couples TRBV3-1 to TRBJ1-5; 11 nucleotides match TRBD1. The junction had 1 base not matched to a gene; V was cut back by 1 base and J by 2 bases. The V gene's germline CDR1 is LGHDT and CDR2 YNNKEL (reference sequence). The CDR3 consists of 16 residues. The chain's CDR3 is CASSQGTGGGNQPQHF. CDR3 nucleotides: TGTGCCAGCAGCCAAGGGACAGGGGGCGGCAATCAGCCCCAGCATTTT.

The J gene is TRBJ1-1, the V gene TRBV6-2 or TRBV6-3, with D uncertain. V shed 4 bases and J shed 4 bases, with 4 bases lying between them. The CDR3 sequence is 11 residues long. CDR1 is MNHEY and CDR2 is SVGEGT in the germline V gene. The DNA for the CDR3 is TGTGCCAGCAGTTCCGGCACTGAAGCTTTCTTT. Protein: CASSSGTEAFF.

The gene calls are TRBV3-1 and TRBJ1-4, with D unresolved. V was shortened by 5 bases and J by 8 bases, with 21 bases between the two germline ends. This CDR3 spans 16 amino acids. Per germline, CDR1 LGHDT and CDR2 YNNKEL (reference sequence). The CDR3 is CASSSRSAGGEEKLFF. The CDR3 region has the DNA TGTGCCAGCAGCTCCCGATCGGCAGGCGGGGAAGAAAAACTGTTTTTT.

This chain links TRBV19 with TRBJ1-2; TRBD1 agrees at 8 bases. This CDR3 spans 12 amino acids. Germline assignment: CDR1 LNHDA and CDR2 SQIVND (reference sequence). V lost 11 bases and J lost 7; bases outside the gene matches: 9. The CDR3 nucleotides read TGTGCCTCCTGGGCAGGGGGCGGTGGCTACACCTTC. It codes for CASWAGGGGYTF.

V and J are TRBV20-1 and TRBJ2-1, with D maybe TRBD2 (6 bases). The CDR3 sequence is 15 residues long. The V and J ends lost 2 bases and 4 bases respectively, with 15 bases between them. The germline V gene has CDR1 DFQATT and CDR2 SNEGSKA (reference sequence). The CDR3 DNA sequence: TGCAGTGCTAGAACGAGGGAGGACCGATACAATGAGCAGTTCTTC. Amino acid sequence: CSARTREDRYNEQFF.

The chain is built from TRBV4-2 and TRBJ2-5; unclear D gene. Trimming took 4 bases from V and 1 from J, leaving 10 bases between them. Germline V gene sequence: CDR1 LGHNA, CDR2 YNFKEQ. The CDR3 is made up of 14 amino acids. CDR3 sequence reads: CASSPSWVQETQYF. For the CDR3, the DNA is TGTGCCAGCAGCCCTTCCTGGGTCCAAGAGACCCAGTACTTC.

The rearrangement links TRBV4-1 to TRBJ1-2, with 8 bases that match TRBD1. The trim removed 5 bases at V and 8 bases at J, leaving 7 bases unmatched. This CDR3 contains 13 residues. Germline CDR1 reads MGHRA; CDR2 reads YSYEKL. The DNA of the CDR3 is TGCGCCAGCAGCACAGGACAGGGACCCGGCTACACCTTC. Amino acids: CASSTGQGPGYTF.